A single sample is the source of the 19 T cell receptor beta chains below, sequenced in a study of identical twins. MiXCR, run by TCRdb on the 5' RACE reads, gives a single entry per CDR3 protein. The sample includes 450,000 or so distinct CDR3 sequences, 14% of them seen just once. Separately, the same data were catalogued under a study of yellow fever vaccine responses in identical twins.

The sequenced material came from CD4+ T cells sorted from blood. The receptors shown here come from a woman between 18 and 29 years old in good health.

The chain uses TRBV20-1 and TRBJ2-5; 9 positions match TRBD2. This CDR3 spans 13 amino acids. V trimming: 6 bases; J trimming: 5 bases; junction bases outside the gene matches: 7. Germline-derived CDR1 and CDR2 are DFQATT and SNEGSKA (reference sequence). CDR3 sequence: CSAQVAGEETQYF. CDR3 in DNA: TGCAGTGCCCAGGTAGCGGGGGAGGAGACCCAGTACTTC.

In nucleotides, the CDR3 is TGTGCCAGCAGCTTCCTAGCTACGGAGACCCAGTACTTC. The encoded protein is CASSFLATETQYF. This sequence joins TRBV7-2 and TRBJ2-5, with D perhaps TRBD2 (5 bases). CDR1 SGHTA and CDR2 FQGNSA come from the germline V gene. The V end was cut by 3 bases, the J end by 5 bases, with 10 bases between. CDR3 length: 13 residues.

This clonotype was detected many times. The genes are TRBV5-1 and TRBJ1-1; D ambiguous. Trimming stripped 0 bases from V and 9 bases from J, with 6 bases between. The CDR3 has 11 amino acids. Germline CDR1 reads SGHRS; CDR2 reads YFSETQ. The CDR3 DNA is TGCGCCAGCAGCTTGGGGGCCAAAGCTTTCTTT. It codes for CASSLGAKAFF.

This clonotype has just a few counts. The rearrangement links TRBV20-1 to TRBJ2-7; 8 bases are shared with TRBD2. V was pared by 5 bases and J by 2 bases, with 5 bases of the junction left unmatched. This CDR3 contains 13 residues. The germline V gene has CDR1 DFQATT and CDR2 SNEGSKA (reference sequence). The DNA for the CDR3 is TGCAGTGCTCAACTAGCGGTGGCCTACGAGCAGTACTTC. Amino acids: CSAQLAVAYEQYF.

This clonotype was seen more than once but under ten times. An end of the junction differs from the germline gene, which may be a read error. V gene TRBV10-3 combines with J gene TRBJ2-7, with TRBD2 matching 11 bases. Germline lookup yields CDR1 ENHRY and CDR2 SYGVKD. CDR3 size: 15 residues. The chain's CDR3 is CAISTSGSFGYEQYF. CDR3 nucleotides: TGCGCCATCAGTACTAGCGGGAGCTTTGGCTACGAGCAGTACTTC.

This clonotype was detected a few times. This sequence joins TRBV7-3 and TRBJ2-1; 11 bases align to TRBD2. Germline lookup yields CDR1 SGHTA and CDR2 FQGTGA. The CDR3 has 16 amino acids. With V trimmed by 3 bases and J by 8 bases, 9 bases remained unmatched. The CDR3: CASSFSSGGAVDEQFF. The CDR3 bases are TGTGCCAGCAGCTTTAGTAGCGGGGGGGCGGTGGATGAGCAGTTCTTC.

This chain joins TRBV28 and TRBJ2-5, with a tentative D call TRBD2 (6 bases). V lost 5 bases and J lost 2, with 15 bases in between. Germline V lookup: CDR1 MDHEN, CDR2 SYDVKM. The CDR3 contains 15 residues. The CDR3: CASSTGGLSQETQYF. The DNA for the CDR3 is TGTGCCAGCAGTACCGGGGGACTGAGTCAAGAGACCCAGTACTTC.

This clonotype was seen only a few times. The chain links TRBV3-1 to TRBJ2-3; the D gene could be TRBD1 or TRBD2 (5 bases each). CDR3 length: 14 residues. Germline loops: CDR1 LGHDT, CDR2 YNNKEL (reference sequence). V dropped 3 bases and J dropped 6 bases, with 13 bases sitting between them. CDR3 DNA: TGTGCCAGCAGCCATGTAGCCGGGGCGGATACGCAGTATTTT. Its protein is CASSHVAGADTQYF.

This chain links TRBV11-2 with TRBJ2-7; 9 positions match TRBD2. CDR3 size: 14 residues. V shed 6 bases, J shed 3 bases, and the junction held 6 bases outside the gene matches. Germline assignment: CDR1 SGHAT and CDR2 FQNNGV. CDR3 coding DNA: TGTGCCAGCAGAGTGATTAGCGGGAGCTACGAGCAGTACTTC. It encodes CASRVISGSYEQYF.

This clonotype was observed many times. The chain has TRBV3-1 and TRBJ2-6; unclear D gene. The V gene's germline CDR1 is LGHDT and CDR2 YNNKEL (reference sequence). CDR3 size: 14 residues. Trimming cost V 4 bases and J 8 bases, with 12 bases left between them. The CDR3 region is CASSLTQRTNVLTF. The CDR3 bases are TGTGCCAGCAGCCTCACCCAACGTACCAACGTCCTGACTTTC. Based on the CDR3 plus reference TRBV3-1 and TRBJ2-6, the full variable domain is DTAVSQTPKYLVTQMGNDKSIKCEQNLGHDTMYWYKQDSKKFLKIMFSYNNKELIINETVPNRFSPKSPDKAHLNLHINSLELGDSAVYFCASSLTQRTNVLTFGAGSRLTVL.

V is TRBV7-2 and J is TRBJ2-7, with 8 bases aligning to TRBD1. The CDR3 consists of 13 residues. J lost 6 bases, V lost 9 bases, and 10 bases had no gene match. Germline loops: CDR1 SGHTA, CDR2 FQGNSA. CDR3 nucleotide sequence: TGTGCCAGTTCCAAGGACAGGGTCCGCGAGCAGTACTTC. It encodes CASSKDRVREQYF.

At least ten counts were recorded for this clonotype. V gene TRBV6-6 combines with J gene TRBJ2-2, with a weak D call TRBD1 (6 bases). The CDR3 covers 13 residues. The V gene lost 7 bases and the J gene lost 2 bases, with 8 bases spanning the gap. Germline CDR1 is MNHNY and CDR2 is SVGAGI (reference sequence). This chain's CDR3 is CASNRDNTGELFF. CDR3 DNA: TGTGCCAGCAACAGGGATAACACCGGGGAGCTGTTTTTT.

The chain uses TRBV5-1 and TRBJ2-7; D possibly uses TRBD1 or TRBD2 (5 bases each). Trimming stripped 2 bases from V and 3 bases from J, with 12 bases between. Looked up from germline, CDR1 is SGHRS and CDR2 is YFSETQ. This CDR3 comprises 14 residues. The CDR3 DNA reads TGCGCCAGCAGCTTCACCGGGGCCGGCTACGAGCAGTACTTC. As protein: CASSFTGAGYEQYF.

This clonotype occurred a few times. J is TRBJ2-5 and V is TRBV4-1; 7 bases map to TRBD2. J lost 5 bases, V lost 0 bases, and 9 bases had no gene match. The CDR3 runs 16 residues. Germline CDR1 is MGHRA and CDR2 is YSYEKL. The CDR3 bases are TGCGCCAGCAGCCAAGACGAGCGGGGAATCAGGGAGACCCAGTACTTC. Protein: CASSQDERGIRETQYF.

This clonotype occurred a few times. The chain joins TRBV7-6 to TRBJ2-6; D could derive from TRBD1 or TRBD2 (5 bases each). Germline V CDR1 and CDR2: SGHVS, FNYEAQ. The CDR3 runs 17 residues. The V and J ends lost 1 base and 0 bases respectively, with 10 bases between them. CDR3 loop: CASSLGGALSGANVLTF. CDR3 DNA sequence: TGTGCCAGCAGCTTAGGAGGGGCCCTCTCTGGGGCCAACGTCCTGACTTTC.

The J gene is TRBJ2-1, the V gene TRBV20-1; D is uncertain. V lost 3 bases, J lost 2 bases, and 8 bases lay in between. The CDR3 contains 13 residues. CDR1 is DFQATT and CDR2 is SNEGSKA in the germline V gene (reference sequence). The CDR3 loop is CSASGSTYNEQFF. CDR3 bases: TGCAGTGCTAGCGGTTCTACCTACAATGAGCAGTTCTTC.

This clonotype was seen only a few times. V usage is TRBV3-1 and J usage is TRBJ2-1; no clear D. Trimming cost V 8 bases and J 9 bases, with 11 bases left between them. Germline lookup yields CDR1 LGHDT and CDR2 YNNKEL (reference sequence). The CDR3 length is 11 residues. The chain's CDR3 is CASQAEAEQFF. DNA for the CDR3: TGTGCCAGCCAAGCCGAAGCTGAGCAGTTCTTC.

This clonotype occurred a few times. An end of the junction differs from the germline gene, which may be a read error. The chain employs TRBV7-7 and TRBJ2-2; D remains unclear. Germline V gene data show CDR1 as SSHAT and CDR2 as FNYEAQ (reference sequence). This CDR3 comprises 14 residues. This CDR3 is CASSSIVGTGELFF. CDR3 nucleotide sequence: TGTGCTAGCAGCTCTATCGTGGGAACCGGGGAGCTGTTTTTT. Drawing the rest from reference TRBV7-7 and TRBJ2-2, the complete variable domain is GAGVSQSPRYKVTKRGQDVTLRCDPISSHATLYWYQQALGQGPEFLTYFNYEAQPDKSGLPSDRFSAERPEGSISTLTIQRTEQRDSAMYRCASSSIVGTGELFFGEGSRLTVL.

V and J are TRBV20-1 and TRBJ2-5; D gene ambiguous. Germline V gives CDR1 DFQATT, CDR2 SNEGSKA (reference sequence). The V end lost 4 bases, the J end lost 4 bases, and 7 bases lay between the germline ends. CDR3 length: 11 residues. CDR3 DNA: TGCAGTGCTAAAGGAATAGAGACCCAGTACTTC. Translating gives CSAKGIETQYF.